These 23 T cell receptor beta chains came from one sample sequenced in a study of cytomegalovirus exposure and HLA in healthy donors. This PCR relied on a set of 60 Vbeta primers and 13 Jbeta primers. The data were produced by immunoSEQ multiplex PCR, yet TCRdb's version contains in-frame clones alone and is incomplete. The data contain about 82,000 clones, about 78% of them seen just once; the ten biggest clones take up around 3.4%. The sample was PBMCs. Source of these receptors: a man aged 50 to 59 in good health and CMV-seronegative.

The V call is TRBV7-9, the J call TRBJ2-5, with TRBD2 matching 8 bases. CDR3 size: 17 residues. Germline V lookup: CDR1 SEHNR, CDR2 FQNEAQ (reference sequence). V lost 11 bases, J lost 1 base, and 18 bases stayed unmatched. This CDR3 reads CAALNHQRAGGQETQYF. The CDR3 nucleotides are TGTGCCGCCCTCAATCACCAACGGGCGGGGGGCCAAGAGACCCAGTACTTC.

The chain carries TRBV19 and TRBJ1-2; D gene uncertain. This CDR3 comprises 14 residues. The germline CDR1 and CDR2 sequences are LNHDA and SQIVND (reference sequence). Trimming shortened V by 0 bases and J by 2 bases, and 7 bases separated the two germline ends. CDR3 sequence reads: CASSIDFENYGYTF. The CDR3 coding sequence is TGTGCCAGTAGTATAGACTTCGAGAACTATGGCTACACCTTC.

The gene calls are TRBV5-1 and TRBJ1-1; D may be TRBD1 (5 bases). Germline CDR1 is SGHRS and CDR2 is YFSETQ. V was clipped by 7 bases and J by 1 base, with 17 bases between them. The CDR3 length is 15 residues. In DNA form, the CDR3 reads TGCGCCAGCGGGGCGGGGCCAGGGCCGAACACTGAAGCTTTCTTT. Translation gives CASGAGPGPNTEAFF.

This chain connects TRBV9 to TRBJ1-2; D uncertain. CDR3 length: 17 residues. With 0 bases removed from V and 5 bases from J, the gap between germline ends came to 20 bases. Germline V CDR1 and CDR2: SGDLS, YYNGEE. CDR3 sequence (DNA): TGTGCCAGCAGCGTAGTTCCGGATAAGAGGCTACTATATGGCTACACCTTC. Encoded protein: CASSVVPDKRLLYGYTF.

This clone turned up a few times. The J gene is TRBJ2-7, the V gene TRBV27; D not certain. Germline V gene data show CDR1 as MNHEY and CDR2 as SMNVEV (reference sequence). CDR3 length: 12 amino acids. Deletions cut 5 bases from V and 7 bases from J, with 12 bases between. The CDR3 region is CASSPQSQEQYF. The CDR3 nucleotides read TGTGCCAGCAGTCCCCAGTCCCAAGAGCAGTACTTC.

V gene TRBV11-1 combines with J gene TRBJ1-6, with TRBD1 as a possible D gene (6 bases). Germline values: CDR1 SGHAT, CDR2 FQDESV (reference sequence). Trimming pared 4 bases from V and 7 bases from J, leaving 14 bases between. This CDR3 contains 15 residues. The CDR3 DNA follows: TGTGCCAGCAGCTCCCAACAGGGAGGGAATTCACCCCTCCACTTT. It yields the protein CASSSQQGGNSPLHF. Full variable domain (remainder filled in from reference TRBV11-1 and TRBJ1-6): EAEVAQSPRYKITEKSQAVAFWCDPISGHATLYWYRQILGQGPELLVQFQDESVVDDSQLPKDRFSAERLKGVDSTLKIQPAELGDSAMYLCASSSQQGGNSPLHFGNGTRLTVT.

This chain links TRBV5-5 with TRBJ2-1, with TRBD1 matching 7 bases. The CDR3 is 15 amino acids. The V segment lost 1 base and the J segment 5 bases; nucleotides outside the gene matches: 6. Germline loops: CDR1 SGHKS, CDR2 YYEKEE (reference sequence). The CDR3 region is CASSLRQGRNNEQFF. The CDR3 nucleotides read TGTGCCAGCAGCTTGCGACAGGGACGGAACAATGAGCAGTTCTTC.

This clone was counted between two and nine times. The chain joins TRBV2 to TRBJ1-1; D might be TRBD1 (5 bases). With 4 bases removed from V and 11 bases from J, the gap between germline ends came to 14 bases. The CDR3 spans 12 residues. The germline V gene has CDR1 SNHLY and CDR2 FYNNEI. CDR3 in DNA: TGTGCCAGCAGTGGTTCGGGGGGTACGGCTTTCTTT. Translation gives CASSGSGGTAFF. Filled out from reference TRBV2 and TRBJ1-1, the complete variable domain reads EPEVTQTPSHQVTQMGQEVILRCVPISNHLYFYWYRQILGQKVEFLVSFYNNEISEKSEIFDDQFSVERPDGSNFTLKIRSTKLEDSAMYFCASSGSGGTAFFGQGTRLTVV.

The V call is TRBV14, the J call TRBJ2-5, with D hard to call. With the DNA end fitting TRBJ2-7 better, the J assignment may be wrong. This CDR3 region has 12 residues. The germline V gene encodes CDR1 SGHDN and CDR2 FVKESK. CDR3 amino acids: CASSQVPYEQYF. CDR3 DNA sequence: TGTGCCAGCAGCCAAGTCCCCTACGAGCAGTACTTC.

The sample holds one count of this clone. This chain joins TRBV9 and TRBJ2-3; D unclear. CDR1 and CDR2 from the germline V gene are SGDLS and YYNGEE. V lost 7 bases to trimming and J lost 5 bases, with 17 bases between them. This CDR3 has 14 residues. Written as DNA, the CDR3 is TGTGCCAGCTCGAGGCCCGGGTTGGAAGATACGCAGTATTTT. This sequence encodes CASSRPGLEDTQYF.

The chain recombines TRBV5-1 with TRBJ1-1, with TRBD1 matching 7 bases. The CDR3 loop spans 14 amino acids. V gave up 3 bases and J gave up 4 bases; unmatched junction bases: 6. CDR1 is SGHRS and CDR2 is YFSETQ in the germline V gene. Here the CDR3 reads CASSSRGLGTEAFF. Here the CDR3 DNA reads TGCGCCAGCAGCTCGAGGGGGCTCGGCACTGAAGCTTTCTTT.

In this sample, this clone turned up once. CDR3 bases: TGTGCCAGCAGGGTGAACAGGGAACCCCTCCACTTT. Translated, it gives CASRVNREPLHF. The chain recombines TRBV28 with TRBJ1-6, with D perhaps matching TRBD1 (6 bases). V shed 6 bases and J shed 12 bases, with 12 bases lying between them. Germline V gene sequence: CDR1 MDHEN, CDR2 SYDVKM. This CDR3 has 12 residues. The variable domain in full, completed from reference TRBV28 and TRBJ1-6, reads DVKVTQSSRYLVKRTGEKVFLECVQDMDHENMFWYRQDPGLGLRLIYFSYDVKMKEKGDIPEGYSVSREKKERFSLILESASTNQTSMYLCASRVNREPLHFGNGTRLTVT.

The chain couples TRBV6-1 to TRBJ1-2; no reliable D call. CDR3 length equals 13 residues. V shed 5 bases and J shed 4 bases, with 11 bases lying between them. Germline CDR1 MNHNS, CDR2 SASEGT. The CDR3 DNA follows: TGTGCCAGCAGTTATGGGCACTCCTATGGCTACACCTTC. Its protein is CASSYGHSYGYTF.

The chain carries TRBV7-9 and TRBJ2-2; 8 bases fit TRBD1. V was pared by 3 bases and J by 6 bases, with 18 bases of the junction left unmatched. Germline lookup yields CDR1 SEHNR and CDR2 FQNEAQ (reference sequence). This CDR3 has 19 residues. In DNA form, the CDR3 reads TGTGCCAGCAGCTTCCGTCAGGGGCAGGGGGCGATCAAACCCGGGGAGCTGTTTTTT. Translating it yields CASSFRQGQGAIKPGELFF.

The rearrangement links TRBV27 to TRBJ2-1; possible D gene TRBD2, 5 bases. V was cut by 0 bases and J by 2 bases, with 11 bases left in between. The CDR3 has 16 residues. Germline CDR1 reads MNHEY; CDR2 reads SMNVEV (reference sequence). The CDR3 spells CASSLSSQEAYNEQFF. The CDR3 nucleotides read TGTGCCAGCAGTTTATCATCCCAGGAGGCCTACAATGAGCAGTTCTTC.

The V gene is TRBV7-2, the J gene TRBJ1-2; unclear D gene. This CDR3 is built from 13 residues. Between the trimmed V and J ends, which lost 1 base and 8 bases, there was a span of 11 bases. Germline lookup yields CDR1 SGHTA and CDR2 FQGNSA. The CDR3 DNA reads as TGTGCCAGCAGCTTAGTTGGAGGAAGAGGCTACACCTTC. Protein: CASSLVGGRGYTF.

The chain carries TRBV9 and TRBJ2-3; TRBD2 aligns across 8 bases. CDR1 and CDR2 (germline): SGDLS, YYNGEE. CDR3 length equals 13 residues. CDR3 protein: CASRGGRQDTQYF. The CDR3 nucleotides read TGTGCTTCCCGGGGGGGGCGGCAAGATACGCAGTATTTT.

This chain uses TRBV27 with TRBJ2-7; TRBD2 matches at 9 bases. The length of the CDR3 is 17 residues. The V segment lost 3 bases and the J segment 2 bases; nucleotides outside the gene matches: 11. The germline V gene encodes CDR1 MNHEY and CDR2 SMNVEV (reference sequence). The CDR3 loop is CASSLGNVLAGAYEQYF. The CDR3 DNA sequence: TGTGCCAGCAGTTTGGGTAATGTGTTAGCGGGGGCCTACGAGCAGTACTTC.

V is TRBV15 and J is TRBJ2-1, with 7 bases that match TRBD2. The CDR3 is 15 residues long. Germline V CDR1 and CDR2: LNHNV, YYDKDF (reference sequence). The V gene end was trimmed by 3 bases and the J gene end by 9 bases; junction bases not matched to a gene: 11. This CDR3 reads CATSREGTTSVEQFF. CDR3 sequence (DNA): TGTGCCACCAGCAGGGAGGGGACTACCTCGGTTGAGCAGTTCTTC.

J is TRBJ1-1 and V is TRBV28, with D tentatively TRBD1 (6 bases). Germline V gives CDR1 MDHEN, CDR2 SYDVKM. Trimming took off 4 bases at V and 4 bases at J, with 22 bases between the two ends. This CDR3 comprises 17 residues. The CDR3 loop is CASSSLTGGEAGTEAFF. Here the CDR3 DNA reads TGTGCCAGCAGTTCTTTGACAGGAGGCGAGGCGGGCACTGAAGCTTTCTTT.

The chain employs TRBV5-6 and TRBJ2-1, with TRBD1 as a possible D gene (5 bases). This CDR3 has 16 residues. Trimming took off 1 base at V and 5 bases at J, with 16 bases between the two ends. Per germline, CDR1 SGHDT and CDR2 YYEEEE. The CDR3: CASSLFILQGNNEQFF. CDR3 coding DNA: TGTGCCAGCAGCTTGTTCATTTTGCAGGGCAACAATGAGCAGTTCTTC.

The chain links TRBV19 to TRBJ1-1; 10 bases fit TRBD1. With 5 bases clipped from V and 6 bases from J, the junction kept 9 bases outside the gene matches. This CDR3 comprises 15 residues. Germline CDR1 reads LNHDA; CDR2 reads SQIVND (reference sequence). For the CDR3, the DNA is TGTGCCAGTAGTCCCCGGACAGGGGGTATCGCTGAAGCTTTCTTT. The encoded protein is CASSPRTGGIAEAFF.

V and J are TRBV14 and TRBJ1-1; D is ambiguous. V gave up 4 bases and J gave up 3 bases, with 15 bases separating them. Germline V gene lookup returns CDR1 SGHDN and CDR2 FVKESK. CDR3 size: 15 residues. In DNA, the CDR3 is TGTGCCAGCAGCCCTTACACCCCCGGGGACACTGAAGCTTTCTTT. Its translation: CASSPYTPGDTEAFF.